This T cell receptor beta chain was sequenced during a study of blood T cell repertoires in COVID-19. Study-wide background: The cDNA or gDNA used as material had been derived from T cells, B-cell-depleted T cells, or PBMCs.

The V segment lost 2 bases and the J segment 8 bases; nucleotides outside the gene matches: 13. Germline V gene sequence: CDR1 SEHNR, CDR2 FQNEAQ (reference sequence). The length of the CDR3 is 17 residues. This table comes from immunoSEQ multiplex PCR, and its TCRdb copy is limited to in-frame clones, with some not included. The sample has under 85,000 clones; approximately 82% are singletons. This TCR derives from a man aged 80 or over with active or convalescent COVID-19. Sequenced material: peripheral blood. The genes are TRBV7-9 and TRBJ1-2, with 11 bases fitting TRBD1. The CDR3 is CASSLNLGGQGAKGYTF. The CDR3 DNA reads TGTGCCAGCAGCTTAAACCTCGGCGGACAGGGGGCGAAGGGCTACACCTTC.